This T cell receptor beta chain stems from a study of blood T cell repertoires in COVID-19. Whole-study context: Sites in the United States, Italy and Spain provided acute and convalescent COVID-19 samples.

Everyone who took part was 18 to 89 years old, and they came from 20 to 25 US areas. Cohort 3 recovery required two negative PCRs, clearance, or symptom resolution. As processed by the authors: Reference gene primers were amplified, and this amplification served to estimate nucleated cell counts. Clones were sequenced by immunoSEQ multiplex PCR, and TCRdb holds only the in-frame ones, with some missing. V and J calls plus clone size are reproduced from that table; the DNA served to infer D and trimming. The table shows around 480,000 clones, with 75% to 90% occurring only once. The CDR3 runs 15 residues. With 6 bases removed from V and 0 bases from J, the gap between germline ends came to 15 bases. Germline-derived CDR1 and CDR2 are SQVTM and ANQGSEA.

Sequenced: PBMCs or T cells enriched from blood (not recorded which). The chain has TRBV29-1 and TRBJ1-3; possible D gene TRBD1, 5 bases. This receptor was identified in a woman between 18 and 29 years old who had recovered from COVID-19. The CDR3 sequence: CSVSKAGGSGNTIYF. The CDR3 nucleotides are TGCAGCGTCTCGAAAGCGGGGGGCTCTGGAAACACCATATATTTT.